This TCR beta chain was captured by sequencing in a study of blood T cell repertoires in COVID-19. Trimming took off 2 bases at V and 6 bases at J, with 7 bases between the two ends. Germline CDR1 KGHSY, CDR2 FQNENV. The CDR3 covers 13 residues. The method was immunoSEQ multiplex PCR; TCRdb's version includes in-frame clones alone and lacks a portion of them. The sample records approximately 240,000 clones, 70% to 90% being singletons. V is TRBV16 and J is TRBJ2-2; tentative D call: TRBD1 (5 bases). Sequencing input: peripheral blood. The TCR comes from a man aged 45-60 years who had recovered from COVID-19. CDR3 DNA: TGTGCCAGCAGCCAAGCAGGGCCCGGGGAGCTGTTTTTT. Its translation: CASSQAGPGELFF.